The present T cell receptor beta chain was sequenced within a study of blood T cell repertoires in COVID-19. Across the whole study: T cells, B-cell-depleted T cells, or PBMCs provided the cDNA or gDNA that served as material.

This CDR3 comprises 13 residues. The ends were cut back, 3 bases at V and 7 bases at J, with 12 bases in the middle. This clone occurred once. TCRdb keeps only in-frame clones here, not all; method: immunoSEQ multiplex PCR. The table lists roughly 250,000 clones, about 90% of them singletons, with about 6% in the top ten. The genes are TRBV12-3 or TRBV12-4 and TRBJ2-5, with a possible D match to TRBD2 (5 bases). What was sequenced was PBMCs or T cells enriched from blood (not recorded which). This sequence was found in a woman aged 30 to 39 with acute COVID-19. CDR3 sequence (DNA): TGTGCCAGCAGTTTGGAGTTAGGGAGGACCCAGTACTTC. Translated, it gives CASSLELGRTQYF.